Below are 18 T cell receptor beta chains sequenced from a single sample in a study of identical twins. TCRdb re-analysed the 5' RACE reads in MiXCR, keeping a single row per CDR3 protein. The sample lists about 240,000 distinct CDR3 sequences, 9.5% to 15% occurring once. The same data also went into a second study, on yellow fever vaccine responses in identical twins.

Sample: memory (CD45RO+) T cells sorted from blood. Receptors were obtained from a woman aged 18-30 years in good health.

V usage is TRBV3-1 and J usage is TRBJ2-5, with D maybe TRBD2 (5 bases). Trimming stripped 4 bases from V and 0 bases from J, with 15 bases between. Germline V gives CDR1 LGHDT, CDR2 YNNKEL (reference sequence). The CDR3 extends over 16 amino acids. The CDR3 protein is CASSLRRGSYQETQYF. CDR3 nucleotide sequence: TGTGCCAGCAGCCTGAGGCGCGGGTCCTACCAAGAGACCCAGTACTTC.

This chain joins TRBV20-1 and TRBJ2-1; TRBD2 aligns across 14 bases. V lost 8 bases to trimming and J lost 6 bases; unmatched junction nucleotides: 9. Germline-derived CDR1 and CDR2 are DFQATT and SNEGSKA (reference sequence). This CDR3 has 15 residues. CDR3 residues: CSYYPTSGRVNEQFF. The CDR3, as DNA: TGCAGTTACTACCCGACTAGCGGGAGGGTCAATGAGCAGTTCTTC.

This chain connects TRBV11-1 to TRBJ2-1; TRBD2 is a possible D gene (6 bases). With 1 base removed from V and 3 bases from J, the gap between germline ends came to 16 bases. CDR3 size: 17 residues. CDR1 is SGHAT and CDR2 is FQDESV in the germline V gene (reference sequence). The chain's CDR3 is CASSLGARVAVYNEQFF. CDR3 DNA sequence: TGTGCCAGCAGCTTAGGGGCGCGCGTAGCGGTCTACAATGAGCAGTTCTTC.

The genes are TRBV7-2 and TRBJ2-3; TRBD1 agrees at 8 bases. This CDR3 is built from 16 residues. CDR1 and CDR2 from the germline V gene are SGHTA and FQGNSA. V shed 2 bases, J shed 3 bases, and the junction held 7 bases outside the gene matches. CDR3 sequence (DNA): TGTGCCAGCAGCTTAATGACGGGACAGGTGACAGATACGCAGTATTTT. As protein: CASSLMTGQVTDTQYF.

V is TRBV7-9 and J is TRBJ1-1, with D possibly matching TRBD1 (5 bases). V was clipped by 3 bases and J by 3 bases, with 8 bases between them. CDR1 and CDR2 (germline): SEHNR, FQNEAQ (reference sequence). The CDR3 consists of 13 residues. The CDR3, as DNA: TGTGCCAGCAGCTTCGTGGGGGACACTGAAGCTTTCTTT. Translated: CASSFVGDTEAFF.

This sequence joins TRBV19 and TRBJ2-1, with D perhaps matching TRBD2 (5 bases). The CDR3 spans 16 residues. CDR1 and CDR2 (germline): LNHDA, SQIVND (reference sequence). V lost 10 bases to trimming and J lost 9 bases, with 28 bases between them. The CDR3 region has the DNA TGTGCCACGGCTCCTTTGGGAGTGGTACCCTCAAGTGAGCAGTTCTTC. Its translation: CATAPLGVVPSSEQFF.

This clonotype was seen a handful of times. V gene TRBV6-5 combines with J gene TRBJ2-3; a weak D match, TRBD1 (6 bases). Germline CDR1 is MNHEY and CDR2 is SVGAGI. The CDR3 sequence is 18 residues long. Between the trimmed V and J ends, which lost 0 bases and 1 base, there was a span of 17 bases. The CDR3 DNA is TGTGCCAGCAGTTACTCCACTAGAAGGGGGTATGGCACAGATACGCAGTATTTT. It encodes CASSYSTRRGYGTDTQYF.

This clonotype was counted between two and nine times. The chain links TRBV7-2 to TRBJ2-5; 15 bases line up with TRBD2. Germline CDR1 is SGHTA and CDR2 is FQGNSA. The V segment lost 5 bases and the J segment 5 bases; nucleotides outside the gene matches: 6. The CDR3 runs 16 residues. The CDR3 sequence: CASSRGLAGGRETQYF. The CDR3, as DNA: TGTGCCAGCAGCCGGGGACTAGCGGGAGGCCGGGAGACCCAGTACTTC.

This clonotype was recorded once. V gene TRBV28 combines with J gene TRBJ2-7, with D perhaps TRBD1 (5 bases). Germline values: CDR1 MDHEN, CDR2 SYDVKM. The CDR3 is made up of 11 amino acids. Trimming removed 7 bases at V and 4 bases at J, with 8 bases between. CDR3 amino acids: CASTDKYEQYF. The CDR3 DNA follows: TGTGCCAGCACGGACAAGTACGAGCAGTACTTC.

This clonotype occurred a few times. The chain has TRBV29-1 and TRBJ1-5; 12 nucleotides line up with TRBD1. V gave up 6 bases and J gave up 5 bases; unmatched junction bases: 8. CDR3 length: 15 residues. Looked up from germline, CDR1 is SQVTM and CDR2 is ANQGSEA. The CDR3 reads CSVSVGTGGYQPQHF. The DNA for the CDR3 is TGCAGCGTATCTGTCGGGACAGGGGGCTATCAGCCCCAGCATTTT.

The sample holds a few counts of this clonotype. V usage is TRBV29-1 and J usage is TRBJ2-5, with a possible D match to TRBD2 (6 bases). CDR1 is SQVTM and CDR2 is ANQGSEA in the germline V gene. The V and J ends lost 6 bases and 5 bases respectively, with 16 bases between them. CDR3 length equals 13 residues. The CDR3: CSVTSPGAETQYF. The CDR3 region has the DNA TGCAGCGTGACTAGTCCCGGGGCGGAGACCCAGTACTTC.

Here the CDR3 reads CASSLASTVNTEAFF. DNA of the CDR3: TGCGCCAGCAGCTTGGCCTCGACAGTGAACACTGAAGCTTTCTTT. The chain joins TRBV5-1 to TRBJ1-1, with D possibly matching TRBD1 (5 bases). The CDR3 spans 15 residues. Germline CDR1 and CDR2: SGHRS and YFSETQ. Trimming left V 0 bases short and J 0 bases short, with 9 bases between.

This clonotype occurred a few times. The J gene is TRBJ1-1, the V gene TRBV12-3 or TRBV12-4, with 11 nucleotides matching TRBD1. This CDR3 is 15 amino acids long. V was clipped by 2 bases and J by 5 bases; unmatched bases: 4. The CDR3 region has the DNA TGTGCCAGCAGTTTACGAGGGACAGGGGGAACTGAAGCTTTCTTT. This translates into CASSLRGTGGTEAFF.

The V and J genes are TRBV20-1 and TRBJ2-1; 9 bases map to TRBD2. Losses at the gene ends were 2 bases for V and 10 bases for J; bases not matched to a gene: 6. There are 13 residues in the CDR3. CDR1 is DFQATT, CDR2 SNEGSKA, per germline (reference sequence). CDR3 loop: CSARNNLAGEQFF. The CDR3 nucleotides read TGCAGTGCTAGAAACAACCTAGCGGGGGAGCAGTTCTTC.

This rearrangement joins TRBV3-1 to TRBJ2-2, with unresolved D. Germline V gene sequence: CDR1 LGHDT, CDR2 YNNKEL (reference sequence). CDR3 size: 15 residues. Trimming removed 1 base at V and 4 bases at J, with 10 bases between. The CDR3 reads CASSQASQFTGELFF. The CDR3 nucleotides are TGTGCCAGCAGCCAAGCTTCACAGTTCACCGGGGAGCTGTTTTTT.

This clonotype was counted only a few times. The chain recombines TRBV28 with TRBJ2-2, with 10 bases that match TRBD2. Germline V CDR1 and CDR2: MDHEN, SYDVKM. CDR3 size: 14 residues. V dropped 8 bases and J dropped 4; count of bases not matched to a gene: 4. This chain's CDR3 is CASELAGRTGELFF. In DNA form, the CDR3 reads TGTGCCAGCGAACTAGCGGGACGCACCGGGGAGCTGTTTTTT. Filled out from reference TRBV28 and TRBJ2-2, the complete variable domain reads DVKVTQSSRYLVKRTGEKVFLECVQDMDHENMFWYRQDPGLGLRLIYFSYDVKMKEKGDIPEGYSVSREKKERFSLILESASTNQTSMYLCASELAGRTGELFFGEGSRLTVL.

This chain connects TRBV20-1 to TRBJ2-1; perhaps TRBD1 as D (6 bases). CDR3 size: 14 residues. Trimming cost V 2 bases and J 0 bases, with 8 bases left between them. Germline assignment: CDR1 DFQATT and CDR2 SNEGSKA (reference sequence). The CDR3 reads CSARTGSSYNEQFF. CDR3 DNA sequence: TGCAGTGCTAGAACAGGGAGCTCCTACAATGAGCAGTTCTTC.

The chain combines TRBV6-1 with TRBJ1-5; TRBD1 aligns across 7 bases. Trimming removed 6 bases from V and 4 bases from J; junction bases left unmatched: 9. The CDR3 consists of 15 residues. Germline V lookup: CDR1 MNHNS, CDR2 SASEGT. This CDR3 reads CASSRTGSKNQPQHF. The CDR3 DNA is TGTGCCAGCAGCCGGACAGGATCAAAAAATCAGCCCCAGCATTTT.